These 21 T cell receptor beta chains came from one sample sequenced in a study of blood T cell repertoires in COVID-19. The data were produced by immunoSEQ multiplex PCR, yet TCRdb's version contains in-frame clones alone and is incomplete. The sample consists of roughly 200,000 clones, around 84% of them appearing once. The sample was peripheral blood. All receptors come from an elderly woman with COVID-19, enrolled during active disease.

V and J are TRBV28 and TRBJ1-1; no clear D. V was shortened by 1 base and J by 0 bases, with 9 bases between the two germline ends. The CDR3 spans 15 residues. In germline, CDR1 is MDHEN, CDR2 SYDVKM. The CDR3 nucleotides read TGTGCCAGCAGTTTATTACAGTCTATGAACACTGAAGCTTTCTTT. It yields the protein CASSLLQSMNTEAFF.

This clone has just a few counts. This rearrangement joins TRBV7-9 to TRBJ1-1, with D possibly matching TRBD1 (5 bases). The germline V gene encodes CDR1 SEHNR and CDR2 FQNEAQ (reference sequence). V was cut by 1 base and J by 6 bases, with 12 bases left in between. The CDR3 is 14 amino acids. DNA of the CDR3: TGTGCCAGCAGCTTAGAGGGGTTTTTCTCTGAAGCTTTCTTT. It yields the protein CASSLEGFFSEAFF.

The gene calls are TRBV5-1 and TRBJ2-3; perhaps TRBD1 as D (5 bases). This CDR3 has 14 residues. Germline lookup yields CDR1 SGHRS and CDR2 YFSETQ. The ends were cut back, 2 bases at V and 4 bases at J, with 11 bases in the middle. The CDR3 nucleotides read TGCGCCAGCAGCTTTCAGGGTAGGGCAGATACGCAGTATTTT. It specifies CASSFQGRADTQYF.

This rearrangement joins TRBV30 to TRBJ1-1; TRBD1 matches at 10 bases. The J segment lost 1 base and the V segment lost 4 bases, leaving 3 bases of the junction unmatched. This CDR3 contains 14 residues. Per the germline V gene, CDR1 is GTSNPN and CDR2 is SVGIG (reference sequence). This CDR3 is CAWKRDRGNTEAFF. CDR3 DNA sequence: TGTGCCTGGAAAAGGGACAGGGGGAACACTGAAGCTTTCTTT.

The chain recombines TRBV2 with TRBJ1-4; 7 bases are shared with TRBD1. V lost 5 bases to trimming and J lost 5 bases; unmatched junction nucleotides: 5. Germline loops: CDR1 SNHLY, CDR2 FYNNEI. The CDR3 is 14 residues long. CDR3 bases: TGTGCCAGCAGTCCGACAGGGTTGAATGAAAAACTGTTTTTT. Translating it yields CASSPTGLNEKLFF.

The chain couples TRBV6-5 to TRBJ1-4; perhaps TRBD1 as D (5 bases). The germline V gene encodes CDR1 MNHEY and CDR2 SVGAGI. Trimming removed 7 bases from V and 4 bases from J, with 10 bases in between. This CDR3 is 13 amino acids long. CDR3 sequence (DNA): TGTGCCAGCATGGGGCAGAATAATGAAAAACTGTTTTTT. It translates to CASMGQNNEKLFF.

V is TRBV11-2 and J is TRBJ2-2; the match to TRBD2 covers 12 bases. The CDR3 totals 16 residues. Per the germline V gene, CDR1 is SGHAT and CDR2 is FQNNGV. With V trimmed by 5 bases and J by 3 bases, 4 bases remained unmatched. CDR3 in DNA: TGTGCCAGCAGCCCAGGACTAGCGGGGCACACCGGGGAGCTGTTTTTT. It codes for CASSPGLAGHTGELFF. The full variable domain, with the rest looked up from reference TRBV11-2 and TRBJ2-2, is EAGVAQSPRYKIIEKRQSVAFWCNPISGHATLYWYQQILGQGPKLLIQFQNNGVVDDSQLPKDRFSAERLKGVDSTLKIQPAKLEDSAVYLCASSPGLAGHTGELFFGEGSRLTVL.

For the CDR3, the DNA is TGTGCCAGCAGTTTGCGGACAGTTTGGCCCGAAGCTTTCTTT. Protein: CASSLRTVWPEAFF. This chain links TRBV5-6 with TRBJ1-1; TRBD1 might be the D (6 bases). The CDR3 length is 14 residues. Deletions cut 5 bases from V and 8 bases from J, with 19 bases between. Looked up from germline, CDR1 is SGHDT and CDR2 is YYEEEE.

The genes are TRBV29-1 and TRBJ2-5, with TRBD2 matching 8 bases. Unmatched junction bases numbered 9, after V lost 6 bases and J lost 6 bases. Per the germline V gene, CDR1 is SQVTM and CDR2 is ANQGSEA. The CDR3 contains 13 residues. The CDR3 bases are TGCAGCGTAAACGGGGGGGCTGAAAAGACCCAGTACTTC. Its protein is CSVNGGAEKTQYF.

The chain employs TRBV21-1 and TRBJ1-1. TRBV21-1 is a pseudogene locus. The CDR3 length is 16 residues. CDR3 region: CASSKGSERVNTEAFF. The DNA of the CDR3 is TGTGCCAGCAGCAAAGGGTCAGAGAGGGTGAACACTGAAGCTTTCTTT.

The chain uses TRBV30 and TRBJ1-1; D is uncertain. Germline V gene sequence: CDR1 GTSNPN, CDR2 SVGIG (reference sequence). Trimming left V 0 bases short and J 0 bases short, with 5 bases between. This CDR3 comprises 13 residues. CDR3 in DNA: TGTGCCTGGAGTGTTCACTTGAACACTGAAGCTTTCTTT. It translates to CAWSVHLNTEAFF.

This chain uses TRBV6-5 with TRBJ1-5, with TRBD1 as a possible D gene (6 bases). Trimming pared 6 bases from V and 7 bases from J, leaving 16 bases between. The CDR3 runs to 14 residues. Germline V CDR1 and CDR2: MNHEY, SVGAGI. CDR3 in amino acids: CASSQGQIGQPQHF. The CDR3 nucleotides read TGTGCCAGCAGCCAAGGACAGATAGGGCAGCCCCAGCATTTT.

The chain is built from TRBV28 and TRBJ2-4, with D maybe TRBD2 (5 bases). The CDR3 contains 15 residues. CDR1 is MDHEN, CDR2 SYDVKM, per germline. Trimming removed 2 bases at V and 3 bases at J, with 11 bases between. CDR3 sequence (DNA): TGTGCCAGCAGTTTAGCGGGTTTGGGCAAAAACATTCAGTACTTC. The encoded protein is CASSLAGLGKNIQYF.

CDR3 residues: CASSLAVTDEQFF. For the CDR3, the DNA is TGCGCCAGCAGCTTGGCGGTCACAGATGAGCAGTTCTTC. The V gene is TRBV5-1, the J gene TRBJ2-1, with no clear D. The germline V and J ends were trimmed by 0 bases and 8 bases, with 9 bases remaining between them. Per the germline V gene, CDR1 is SGHRS and CDR2 is YFSETQ. The CDR3 loop spans 13 amino acids.

This chain links TRBV27 with TRBJ2-3; 9 nucleotides align to TRBD2. Per germline, CDR1 MNHEY and CDR2 SMNVEV (reference sequence). This CDR3 is 14 amino acids long. V trimming: 4 bases; J trimming: 9 bases; junction bases outside the gene matches: 8. The chain's CDR3 is CASSSGTLAGTQYF. The CDR3, as DNA: TGTGCCAGCAGTTCGGGGACCCTAGCGGGAACGCAGTATTTT.

The chain links TRBV5-6 to TRBJ2-1, with D tentatively TRBD1 (5 bases). Trimming shortened V by 1 base and J by 2 bases, and 13 bases separated the two germline ends. Germline CDR1 and CDR2: SGHDT and YYEEEE. The CDR3 runs to 16 residues. The CDR3 here is CASSLFDSPTYNEQFF. The CDR3 bases are TGTGCCAGCAGCTTGTTCGACAGCCCGACCTACAATGAGCAGTTCTTC.

This clone was found once. The CDR3 loop reads CASSHGTGGNQPQHF. CDR3 in DNA: TGTGCCAGCAGTCACGGGACAGGGGGCAATCAGCCCCAGCATTTT. The chain uses TRBV6-5 and TRBJ1-5; 10 bases map to TRBD1. The CDR3 has 15 residues. Germline CDR1 and CDR2: MNHEY and SVGAGI. Trimming took 5 bases from V and 2 from J; bases not matched to a gene: 3.

The chain is built from TRBV4-3 and TRBJ2-7, with a possible D match to TRBD1 (6 bases). Trimming pared 1 base from V and 4 bases from J, leaving 14 bases between. CDR3 size: 15 residues. In germline, CDR1 is LGHNA, CDR2 YSLEER. The CDR3 reads CASSQGYTGQYEQYF. The CDR3 DNA reads as TGCGCCAGCAGCCAAGGGTATACAGGGCAGTACGAGCAGTACTTC.

This chain uses TRBV30 with TRBJ2-1, with D possibly matching TRBD2 (5 bases). Germline V CDR1 and CDR2: GTSNPN, SVGIG (reference sequence). V lost 8 bases to trimming and J lost 6 bases, with 11 bases between them. This CDR3 has 11 amino acids. The CDR3 protein is CATTGSNEQFF. In DNA form, the CDR3 reads TGTGCCACCACGGGGTCCAATGAGCAGTTCTTC. The entire variable domain, with the rest obtained from reference TRBV30 and TRBJ2-1, is as follows: SQTIHQWPATLVQPVGSPLSLECTVEGTSNPNLYWYRQAAGRGLQLLFYSVGIGQISSEVPQNLSASRPQDRQFILSSKKLLLSDSGFYLCATTGSNEQFFGPGTRLTVL.

The genes are TRBV7-8 and TRBJ1-4; tentative D call: TRBD1 (6 bases). This CDR3 comprises 16 residues. The V gene lost 1 base and the J gene lost 8 bases, with 17 bases spanning the gap. Germline CDR1 is SGHVS and CDR2 is FQNEAQ. Here the CDR3 DNA reads TGTGCCAGCAGCTTAGGGTTCTCCGGGACAACAGAAAAACTGTTTTTT. Residues: CASSLGFSGTTEKLFF.

This chain connects TRBV19 to TRBJ2-2; 12 bases agree with TRBD1. The CDR3 totals 16 residues. In germline, CDR1 is LNHDA, CDR2 SQIVND (reference sequence). The V segment lost 7 bases and the J segment 5 bases; nucleotides outside the gene matches: 8. The CDR3 region is CASTGTGGSGTGELFF. In DNA, the CDR3 is TGTGCCAGTACCGGGACAGGGGGCAGTGGTACCGGGGAGCTGTTTTTT.